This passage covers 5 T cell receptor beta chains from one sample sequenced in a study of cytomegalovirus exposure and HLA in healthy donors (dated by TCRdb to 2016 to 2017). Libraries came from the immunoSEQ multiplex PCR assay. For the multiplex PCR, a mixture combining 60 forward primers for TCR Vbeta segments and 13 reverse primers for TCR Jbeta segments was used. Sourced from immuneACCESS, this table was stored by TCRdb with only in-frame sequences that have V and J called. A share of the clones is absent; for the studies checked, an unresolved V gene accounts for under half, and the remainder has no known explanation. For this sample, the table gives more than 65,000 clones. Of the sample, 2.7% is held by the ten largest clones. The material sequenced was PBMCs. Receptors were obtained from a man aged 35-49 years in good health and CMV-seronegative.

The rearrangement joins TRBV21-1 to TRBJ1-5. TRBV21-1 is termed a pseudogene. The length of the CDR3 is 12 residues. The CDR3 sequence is CASSKDGGPQHF. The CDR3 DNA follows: TGTGCCAGCAGCAAAGACGGTGGTCCCCAGCATTTT.

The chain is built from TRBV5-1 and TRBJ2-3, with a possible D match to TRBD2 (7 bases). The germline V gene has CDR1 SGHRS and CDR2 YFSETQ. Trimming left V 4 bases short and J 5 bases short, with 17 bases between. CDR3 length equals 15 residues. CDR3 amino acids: CASSAKGGAVDTQYF. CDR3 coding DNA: TGCGCCAGCAGCGCGAAGGGGGGGGCAGTAGATACGCAGTATTTT. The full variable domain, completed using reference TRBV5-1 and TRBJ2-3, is KAGVTQTPRYLIKTRGQQVTLSCSPISGHRSVSWYQQTPGQGLQFLFEYFSETQRNKGNFPGRFSGRQFSNSRSEMNVSTLELGDSALYLCASSAKGGAVDTQYFGPGTRLTVL.

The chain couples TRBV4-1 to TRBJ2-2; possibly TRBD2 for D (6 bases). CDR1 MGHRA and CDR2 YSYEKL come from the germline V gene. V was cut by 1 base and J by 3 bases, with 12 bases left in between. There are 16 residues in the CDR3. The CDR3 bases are TGCGCCAGCAGCCAAGTAACAGGAGGGTACACCGGGGAGCTGTTTTTT. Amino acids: CASSQVTGGYTGELFF.

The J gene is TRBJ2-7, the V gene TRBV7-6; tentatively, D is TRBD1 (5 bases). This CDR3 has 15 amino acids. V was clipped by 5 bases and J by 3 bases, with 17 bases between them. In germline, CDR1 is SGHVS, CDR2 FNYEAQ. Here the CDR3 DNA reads TGTGCCAGCAGCCCCCGTAGTGACAGAAACTACGAGCAGTACTTC. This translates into CASSPRSDRNYEQYF.

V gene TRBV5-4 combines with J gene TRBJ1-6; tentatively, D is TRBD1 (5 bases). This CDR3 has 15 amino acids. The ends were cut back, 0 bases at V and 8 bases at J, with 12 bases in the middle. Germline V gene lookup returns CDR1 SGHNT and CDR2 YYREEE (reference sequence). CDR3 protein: CASSLAGGRDSPLHF. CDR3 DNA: TGTGCCAGCAGCTTGGCCGGGGGGAGGGATTCACCCCTCCACTTT.